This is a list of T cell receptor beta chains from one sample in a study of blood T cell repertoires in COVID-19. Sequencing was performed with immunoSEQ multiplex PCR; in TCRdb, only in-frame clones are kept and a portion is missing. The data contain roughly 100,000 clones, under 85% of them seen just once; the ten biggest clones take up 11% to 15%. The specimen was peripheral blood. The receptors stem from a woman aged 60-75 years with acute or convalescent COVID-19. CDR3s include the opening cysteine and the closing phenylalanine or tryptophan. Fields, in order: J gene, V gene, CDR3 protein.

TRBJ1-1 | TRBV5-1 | CASSFLQGQLETASTEAFF
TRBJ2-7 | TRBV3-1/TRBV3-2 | CASSQVGAHEQYF
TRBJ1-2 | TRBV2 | CASSDLGAYGYTF
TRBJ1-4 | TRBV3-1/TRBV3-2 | CASSQDWGTGGVKLFF
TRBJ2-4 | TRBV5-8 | CASSLVGRDIQYF
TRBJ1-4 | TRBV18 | CASSLTPDRENEKLFF
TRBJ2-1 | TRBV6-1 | CASSETGEQFF
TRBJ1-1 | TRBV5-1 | CASSLAGAVMNTEAFF
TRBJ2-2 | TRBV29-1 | CSEQASTGELFF
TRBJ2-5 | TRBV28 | CASSLISGAETQYF
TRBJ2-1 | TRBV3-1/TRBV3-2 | CASSQVSGGPPEQFF
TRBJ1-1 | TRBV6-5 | CASKMRRENTEAFF
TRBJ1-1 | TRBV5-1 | CASSRSTPQGVRNTEAFF
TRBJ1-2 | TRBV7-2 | CASSLAVVDGYTF
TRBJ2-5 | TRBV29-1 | CSVEIVTQETQYF
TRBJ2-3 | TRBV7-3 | CASSLFGRTDTQYF
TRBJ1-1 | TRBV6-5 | CASTNTGRGSTEAFF
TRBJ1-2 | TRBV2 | CASTVGGTGYTF
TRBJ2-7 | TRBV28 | CASSRLAGGSRYF
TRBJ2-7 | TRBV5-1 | CASSTGTGVSFTYEQYF
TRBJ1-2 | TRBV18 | CASSPSWQGNYGYTF
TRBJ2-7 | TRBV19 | CASSRRGSGQGTYEQYF
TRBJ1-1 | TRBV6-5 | CASSSRHAGNTEAFF
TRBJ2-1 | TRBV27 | CASSSPLKRGYNEQFF
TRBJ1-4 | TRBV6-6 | CASSSVRTNEKLFF
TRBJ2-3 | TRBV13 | CASSLEPSSTDTQYF
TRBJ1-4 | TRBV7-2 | CASSPAGIEKLFF